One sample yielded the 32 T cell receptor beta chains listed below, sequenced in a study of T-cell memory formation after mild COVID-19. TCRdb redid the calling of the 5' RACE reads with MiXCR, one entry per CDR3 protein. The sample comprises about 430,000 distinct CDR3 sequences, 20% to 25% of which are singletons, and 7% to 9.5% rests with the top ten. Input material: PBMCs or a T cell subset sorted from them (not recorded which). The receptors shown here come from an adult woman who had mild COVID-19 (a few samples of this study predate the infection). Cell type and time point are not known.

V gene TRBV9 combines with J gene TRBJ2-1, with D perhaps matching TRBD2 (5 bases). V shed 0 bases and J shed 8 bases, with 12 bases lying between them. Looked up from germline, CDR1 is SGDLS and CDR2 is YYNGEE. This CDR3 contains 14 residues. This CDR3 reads CASSVAAGGDEQFF. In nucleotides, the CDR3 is TGTGCCAGCAGCGTAGCGGCGGGTGGGGATGAGCAGTTCTTC.

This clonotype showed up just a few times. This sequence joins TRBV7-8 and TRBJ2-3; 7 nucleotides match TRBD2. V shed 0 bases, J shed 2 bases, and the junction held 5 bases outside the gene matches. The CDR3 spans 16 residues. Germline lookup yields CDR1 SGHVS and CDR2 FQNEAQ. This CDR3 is CASSLALGGVTDTQYF. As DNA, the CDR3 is TGTGCCAGCAGCTTAGCGCTGGGAGGGGTCACAGATACGCAGTATTTT.

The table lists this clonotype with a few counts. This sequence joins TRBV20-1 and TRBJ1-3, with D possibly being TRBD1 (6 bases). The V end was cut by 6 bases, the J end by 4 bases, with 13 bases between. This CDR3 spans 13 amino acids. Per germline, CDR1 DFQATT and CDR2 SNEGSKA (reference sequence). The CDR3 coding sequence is TGCAGTGCGGGGGCTACGATGGGAAACACCATATATTTT. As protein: CSAGATMGNTIYF.

This CDR3 reads CASSFGQGLDEQFF. The CDR3 DNA follows: TGCGCCAGCAGTTTCGGACAGGGGTTGGATGAGCAGTTCTTC. The chain couples TRBV5-1 to TRBJ2-1; TRBD1 matches 9 bases. CDR3 length: 14 amino acids. CDR1 SGHRS and CDR2 YFSETQ come from the germline V gene. With 5 bases clipped from V and 8 bases from J, the junction kept 8 bases outside the gene matches.

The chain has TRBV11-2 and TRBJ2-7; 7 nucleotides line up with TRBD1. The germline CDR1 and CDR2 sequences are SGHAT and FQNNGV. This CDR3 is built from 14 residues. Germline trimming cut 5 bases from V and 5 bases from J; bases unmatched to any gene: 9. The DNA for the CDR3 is TGTGCCAGCAGCCCGGGGACAGCCCTTAACGAGCAGTACTTC. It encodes CASSPGTALNEQYF.

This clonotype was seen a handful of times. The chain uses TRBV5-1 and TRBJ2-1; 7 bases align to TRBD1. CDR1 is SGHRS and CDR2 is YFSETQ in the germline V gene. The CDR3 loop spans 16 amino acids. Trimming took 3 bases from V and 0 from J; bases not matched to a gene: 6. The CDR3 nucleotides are TGCGCCAGCAGCTCGGGACAGCCCACCTCCTACAATGAGCAGTTCTTC. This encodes CASSSGQPTSYNEQFF.

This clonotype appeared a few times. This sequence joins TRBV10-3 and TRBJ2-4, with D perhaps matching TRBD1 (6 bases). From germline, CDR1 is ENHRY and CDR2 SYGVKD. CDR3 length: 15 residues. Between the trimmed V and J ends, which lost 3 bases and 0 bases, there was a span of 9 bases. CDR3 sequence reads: CAISDPGEAKNIQYF. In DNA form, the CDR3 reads TGTGCCATCAGTGACCCAGGGGAAGCCAAAAACATTCAGTACTTC.

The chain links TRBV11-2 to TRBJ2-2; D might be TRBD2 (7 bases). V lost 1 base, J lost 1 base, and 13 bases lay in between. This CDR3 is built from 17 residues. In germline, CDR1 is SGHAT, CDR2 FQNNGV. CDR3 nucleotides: TGTGCCAGCAGCTTAGTAGGGGGGGCGCTGAACACCGGGGAGCTGTTTTTT. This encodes CASSLVGGALNTGELFF. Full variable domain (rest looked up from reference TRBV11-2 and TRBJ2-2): EAGVAQSPRYKIIEKRQSVAFWCNPISGHATLYWYQQILGQGPKLLIQFQNNGVVDDSQLPKDRFSAERLKGVDSTLKIQPAKLEDSAVYLCASSLVGGALNTGELFFGEGSRLTVL.

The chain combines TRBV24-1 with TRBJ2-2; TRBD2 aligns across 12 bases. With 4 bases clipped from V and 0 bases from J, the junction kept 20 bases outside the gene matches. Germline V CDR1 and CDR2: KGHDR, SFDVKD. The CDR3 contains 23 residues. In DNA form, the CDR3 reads TGTGCCACCAGTGACTTCAGGGGTCGGACTAGCGGGAAGAGAAACGCGAACACCGGGGAGCTGTTTTTT. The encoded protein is CATSDFRGRTSGKRNANTGELFF.

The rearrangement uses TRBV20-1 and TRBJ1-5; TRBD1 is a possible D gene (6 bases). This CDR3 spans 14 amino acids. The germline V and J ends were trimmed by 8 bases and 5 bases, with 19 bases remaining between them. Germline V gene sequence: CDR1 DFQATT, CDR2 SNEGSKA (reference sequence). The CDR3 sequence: CSSSKGGIDQPQHF. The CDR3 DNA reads TGCAGTTCTTCCAAGGGGGGAATCGATCAGCCCCAGCATTTT.

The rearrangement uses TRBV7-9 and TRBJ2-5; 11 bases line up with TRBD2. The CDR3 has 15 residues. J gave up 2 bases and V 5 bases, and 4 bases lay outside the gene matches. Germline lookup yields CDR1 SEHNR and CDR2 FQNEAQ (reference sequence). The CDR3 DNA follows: TGTGCCAGCAGCCCTAGCGGGGGGTCGCAAGAGACCCAGTACTTC. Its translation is CASSPSGGSQETQYF.

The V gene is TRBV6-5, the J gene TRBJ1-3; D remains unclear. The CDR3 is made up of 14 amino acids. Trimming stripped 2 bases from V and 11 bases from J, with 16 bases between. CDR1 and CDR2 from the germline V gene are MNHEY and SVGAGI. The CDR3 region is CASSYGGGGRAIYF. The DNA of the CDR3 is TGTGCCAGCAGTTACGGTGGCGGAGGAAGGGCCATATATTTT.

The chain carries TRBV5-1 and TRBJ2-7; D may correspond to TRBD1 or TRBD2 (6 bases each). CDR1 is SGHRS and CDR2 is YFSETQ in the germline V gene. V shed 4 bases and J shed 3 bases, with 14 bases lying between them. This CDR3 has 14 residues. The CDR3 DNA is TGCGCCAGCAGCCCCATGGGGGGCCGCTACGAGCAGTACTTC. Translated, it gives CASSPMGGRYEQYF. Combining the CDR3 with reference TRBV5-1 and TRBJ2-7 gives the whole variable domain KAGVTQTPRYLIKTRGQQVTLSCSPISGHRSVSWYQQTPGQGLQFLFEYFSETQRNKGNFPGRFSGRQFSNSRSEMNVSTLELGDSALYLCASSPMGGRYEQYFGPGTRLTVT.

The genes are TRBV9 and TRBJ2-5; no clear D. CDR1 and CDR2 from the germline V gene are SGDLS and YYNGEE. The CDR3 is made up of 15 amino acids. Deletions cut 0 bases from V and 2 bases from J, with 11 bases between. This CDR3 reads CASSVGRVGQETQYF. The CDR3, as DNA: TGTGCCAGCAGCGTAGGACGTGTCGGACAAGAGACCCAGTACTTC.

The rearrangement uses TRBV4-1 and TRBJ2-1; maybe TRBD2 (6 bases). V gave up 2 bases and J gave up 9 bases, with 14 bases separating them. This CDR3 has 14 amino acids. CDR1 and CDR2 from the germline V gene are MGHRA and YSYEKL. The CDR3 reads CASSQRLGRVEQFF. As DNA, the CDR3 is TGCGCCAGCAGCCAAAGACTAGGACGAGTTGAGCAGTTCTTC.

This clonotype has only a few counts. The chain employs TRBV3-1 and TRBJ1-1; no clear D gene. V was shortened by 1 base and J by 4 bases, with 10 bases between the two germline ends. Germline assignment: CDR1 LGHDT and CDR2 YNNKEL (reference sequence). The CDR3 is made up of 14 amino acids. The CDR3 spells CASSQGQPVTEAFF. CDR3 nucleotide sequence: TGTGCCAGCAGCCAAGGGCAGCCGGTCACTGAAGCTTTCTTT.

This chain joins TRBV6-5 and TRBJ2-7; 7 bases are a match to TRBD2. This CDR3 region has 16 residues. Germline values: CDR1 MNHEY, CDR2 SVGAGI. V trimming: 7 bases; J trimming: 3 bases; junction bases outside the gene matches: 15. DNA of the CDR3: TGTGCCAGCAACCCCTTAGGGGCGGGAGTACACTACGAGCAGTACTTC. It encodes CASNPLGAGVHYEQYF.

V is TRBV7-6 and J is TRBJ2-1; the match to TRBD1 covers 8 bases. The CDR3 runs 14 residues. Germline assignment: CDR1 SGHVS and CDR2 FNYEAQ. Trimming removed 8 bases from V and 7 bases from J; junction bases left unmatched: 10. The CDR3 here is CASGRGQGINEQFF. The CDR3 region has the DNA TGTGCCAGCGGCCGAGGACAGGGTATAAATGAGCAGTTCTTC.

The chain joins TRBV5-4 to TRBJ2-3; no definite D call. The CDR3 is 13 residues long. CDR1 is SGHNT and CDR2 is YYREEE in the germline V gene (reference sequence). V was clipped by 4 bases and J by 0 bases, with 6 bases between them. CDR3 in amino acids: CASSNASTDTQYF. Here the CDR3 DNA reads TGTGCCAGCAGCAATGCTAGCACAGATACGCAGTATTTT.

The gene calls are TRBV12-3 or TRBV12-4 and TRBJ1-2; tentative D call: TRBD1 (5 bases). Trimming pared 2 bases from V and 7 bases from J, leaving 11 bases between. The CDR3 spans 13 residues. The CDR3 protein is CASSLPQGPGYTF. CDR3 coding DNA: TGTGCCAGCAGTTTACCCCAGGGACCTGGCTACACCTTC.

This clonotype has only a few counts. The DNA of the CDR3 is TGCAGTGCCAAGAATTGGGGGCGAGAGCGGGGGCACACAGATACGCAGTATTTT. Translated: CSAKNWGRERGHTDTQYF. The chain couples TRBV20-1 to TRBJ2-3; TRBD2 agrees at 8 bases. The CDR3 runs to 18 residues. Germline V CDR1 and CDR2: DFQATT, SNEGSKA (reference sequence). Germline trimming cut 6 bases from V and 2 bases from J; bases unmatched to any gene: 19.

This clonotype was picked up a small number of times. CDR3 in DNA: TGCAGTGCTAGACCCGGGACGCAGAGGGGTTCACCCCTCCACTTT. It translates to CSARPGTQRGSPLHF. This chain joins TRBV20-1 and TRBJ1-6, with a weak D call TRBD1 (5 bases). The CDR3 length is 15 residues. Germline V gives CDR1 DFQATT, CDR2 SNEGSKA (reference sequence). V shed 2 bases and J shed 9 bases, with 17 bases lying between them.

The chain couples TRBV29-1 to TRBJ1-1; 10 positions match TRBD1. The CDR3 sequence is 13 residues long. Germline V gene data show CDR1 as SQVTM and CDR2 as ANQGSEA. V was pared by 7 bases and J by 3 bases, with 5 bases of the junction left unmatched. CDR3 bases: TGCAGCGGCCGACAGGGGGCTGACACTGAAGCTTTCTTT. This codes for CSGRQGADTEAFF.

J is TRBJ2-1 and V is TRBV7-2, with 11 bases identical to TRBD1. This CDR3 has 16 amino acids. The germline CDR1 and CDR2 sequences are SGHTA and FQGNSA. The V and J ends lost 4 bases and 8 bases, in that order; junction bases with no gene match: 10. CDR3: CASSSRTGGLIDEQFF. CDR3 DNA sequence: TGTGCCAGCAGCTCCCGGACAGGGGGCCTTATAGATGAGCAGTTCTTC.

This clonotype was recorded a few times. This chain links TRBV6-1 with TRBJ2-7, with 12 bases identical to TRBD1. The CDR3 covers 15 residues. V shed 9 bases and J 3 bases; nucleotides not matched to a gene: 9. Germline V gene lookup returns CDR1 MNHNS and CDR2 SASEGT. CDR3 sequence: CASKTGTGGGYEQYF. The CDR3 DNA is TGTGCCAGTAAGACCGGGACAGGGGGCGGCTACGAGCAGTACTTC.

CDR3 loop: CASSLFQEVNNEQFF. Written as DNA, the CDR3 is TGTGCCAGCAGCTTGTTTCAGGAAGTTAACAATGAGCAGTTCTTC. V and J are TRBV11-2 and TRBJ2-1; unclear D gene. V lost 3 bases, J lost 5 bases, and 14 bases lay in between. This CDR3 has 15 amino acids. Germline V lookup: CDR1 SGHAT, CDR2 FQNNGV. Full variable domain (outside the CDR3, taken from reference TRBV11-2 and TRBJ2-1): EAGVAQSPRYKIIEKRQSVAFWCNPISGHATLYWYQQILGQGPKLLIQFQNNGVVDDSQLPKDRFSAERLKGVDSTLKIQPAKLEDSAVYLCASSLFQEVNNEQFFGPGTRLTVL.

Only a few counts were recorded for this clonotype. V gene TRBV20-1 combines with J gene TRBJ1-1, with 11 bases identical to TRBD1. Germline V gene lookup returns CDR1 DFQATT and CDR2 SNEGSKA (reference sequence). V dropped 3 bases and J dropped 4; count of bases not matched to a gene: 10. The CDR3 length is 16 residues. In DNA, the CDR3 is TGCAGTGCTAGTGACCGGGACAGGGGGGGAGGCACTGAAGCTTTCTTT. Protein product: CSASDRDRGGGTEAFF.

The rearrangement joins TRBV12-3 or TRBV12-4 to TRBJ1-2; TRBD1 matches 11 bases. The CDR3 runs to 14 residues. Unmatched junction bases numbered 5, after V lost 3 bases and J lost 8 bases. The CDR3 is CASSFGTGGFGYTF. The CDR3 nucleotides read TGTGCCAGCAGTTTCGGGACAGGGGGTTTCGGCTACACCTTC.

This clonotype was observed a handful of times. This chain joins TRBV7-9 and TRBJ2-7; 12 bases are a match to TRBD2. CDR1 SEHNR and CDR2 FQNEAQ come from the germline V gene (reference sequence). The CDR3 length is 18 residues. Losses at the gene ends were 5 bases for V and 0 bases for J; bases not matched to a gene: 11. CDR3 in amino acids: CASSVGGTSGSSSYEQYF. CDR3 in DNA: TGTGCCAGCAGCGTTGGGGGGACTAGCGGGTCTAGCTCCTACGAGCAGTACTTC.

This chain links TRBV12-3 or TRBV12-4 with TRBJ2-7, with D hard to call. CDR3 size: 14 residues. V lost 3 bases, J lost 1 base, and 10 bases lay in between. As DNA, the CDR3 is TGTGCCAGCAGTTTGGGTGCTCCTTCCTACGAGCAGTACTTC. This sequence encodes CASSLGAPSYEQYF.

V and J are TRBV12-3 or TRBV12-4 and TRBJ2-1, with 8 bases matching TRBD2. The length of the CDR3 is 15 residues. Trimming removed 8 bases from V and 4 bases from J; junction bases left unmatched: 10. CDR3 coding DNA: TGTGCCAGCTCTGGGCCTAGCGGGCTATACAATGAGCAGTTCTTC. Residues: CASSGPSGLYNEQFF.

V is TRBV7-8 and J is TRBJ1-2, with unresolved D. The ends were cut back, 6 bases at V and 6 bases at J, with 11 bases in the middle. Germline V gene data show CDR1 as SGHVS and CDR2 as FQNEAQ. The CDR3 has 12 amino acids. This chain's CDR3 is CASRTPVDGYTF. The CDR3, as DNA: TGTGCCAGCAGAACCCCGGTTGATGGCTACACCTTC.